A selection of T cell receptor beta chains follows, all from one sample in a study of shared clonotypes between healthy human individuals. Clones were read by immunoSEQ multiplex PCR, and TCRdb kept only the in-frame ones, dropping some. The data contain roughly 600,000 clones, about 98% of them seen just once; the ten biggest clones take up 0.25% to 0.35%. Sequencing was carried out using naive CD8+ T cells sorted from blood. Every receptor here comes from a man aged 25-40 years in good health. CDR3s include the opening cysteine and the closing phenylalanine or tryptophan. Each record gives: D gene, clone size, V gene, J gene, CDR3 protein, CDR3 DNA. The D gene is left open where the match is weak. Only part of the rows carry a size: once, few, many, or a class if the clone is expanded.

D: TRBD2
size: .
V: TRBV11-2
J: TRBJ2-2
CDR3: CASSLGAGGPIGELFF
DNA: TGTGCCAGCAGCTTAGGAGCGGGAGGGCCTATCGGGGAGCTGTTTTTT

D: .
size: .
V: TRBV29-1
J: TRBJ1-1
CDR3: CSVETGTADTEAFF
DNA: TGCAGCGTTGAGACCGGGACTGCTGACACTGAAGCTTTCTTT

D: .
size: once
V: TRBV11-2
J: TRBJ2-7
CDR3: CASSLGTGVYEQYF
DNA: TGTGCCAGCAGCTTAGGTACGGGTGTCTACGAGCAGTACTTC

D: .
size: .
V: TRBV25-1
J: TRBJ2-1
CDR3: CASKSRLSSYNEQFF
DNA: TGTGCCAGCAAATCCCGTCTGAGCTCCTACAATGAGCAGTTCTTC

D: TRBD2
size: .
V: TRBV7-8
J: TRBJ2-7
CDR3: CASSPRTSGSYEQYF
DNA: TGTGCCAGCAGCCCCCGGACTAGCGGGAGCTACGAGCAGTACTTC

D: .
size: .
V: TRBV27
J: TRBJ2-7
CDR3: CASSLKSSYEQYF
DNA: TGTGCCAGCAGTCTTAAAAGCTCCTACGAGCAGTACTTC

D: TRBD2
size: once
V: TRBV9
J: TRBJ2-5
CDR3: CASSPGLAGQETQYF
DNA: TGTGCCAGCAGCCCGGGACTAGCGGGACAAGAGACCCAGTACTTC

D: .
size: .
V: TRBV18
J: TRBJ2-7
CDR3: CASSVIGTESYEQYF
DNA: TGTGCCAGCTCAGTCATCGGGACGGAGTCCTACGAGCAGTACTTC

D: TRBD1
size: .
V: TRBV10-1
J: TRBJ2-2
CDR3: CASSEPGQGITGELFF
DNA: TGCGCCAGCAGTGAACCGGGACAGGGGATCACCGGGGAGCTGTTTTTT

D: .
size: .
V: TRBV15
J: TRBJ2-3
CDR3: CATSRGITVSSTDTQYF
DNA: TGTGCCACCAGCAGAGGAATCACCGTCTCTAGCACAGATACGCAGTATTTT

D: .
size: .
V: TRBV28
J: TRBJ2-7
CDR3: CASRGLSSVTNMGEQYF
DNA: TGTGCCAGCCGCGGTTTATCTTCCGTTACCAATATGGGAGAGCAGTACTTC

D: TRBD2
size: .
V: TRBV7-2
J: TRBJ2-3
CDR3: CASSRPGRGISTDTQYF
DNA: TGTGCCAGCAGCCGACCCGGGCGGGGGATTAGCACAGATACGCAGTATTTT

D: .
size: .
V: TRBV2
J: TRBJ2-2
CDR3: CASSEARIGELFF
DNA: TGTGCCAGCAGTGAAGCCCGGATCGGGGAGCTGTTTTTT

D: TRBD2
size: .
V: TRBV7-8
J: TRBJ2-5
CDR3: CASSLDLAGGETQYF
DNA: TGTGCCAGCAGCTTAGACTTAGCGGGAGGTGAGACCCAGTACTTC

D: TRBD2
size: .
V: TRBV14
J: TRBJ2-1
CDR3: CASSHRTSGSPHNEQFF
DNA: TGTGCCAGCAGCCATAGGACTAGCGGGAGCCCGCACAATGAGCAGTTCTTC

D: TRBD2
size: .
V: TRBV5-6
J: TRBJ2-3
CDR3: CASSLAFEREWSDTQYF
DNA: TGTGCCAGCAGCTTGGCCTTCGAGCGGGAGTGGTCAGATACGCAGTATTTT

D: .
size: .
V: TRBV25-1
J: TRBJ2-3
CDR3: CASSEITGSPDTQYF
DNA: TGTGCCAGCAGTGAAATTACAGGGTCCCCAGATACGCAGTATTTT

D: TRBD1
size: .
V: TRBV11-2
J: TRBJ2-1
CDR3: CASSLARGTGYNEQFF
DNA: TGTGCCAGCAGCTTAGCTAGGGGGACAGGCTACAATGAGCAGTTCTTC

D: .
size: .
V: TRBV5-1
J: TRBJ1-1
CDR3: CASSLEPLGSTEAFF
DNA: TGCGCCAGCAGCTTGGAACCCTTGGGAAGTACTGAAGCTTTCTTT

D: .
size: .
V: TRBV18
J: TRBJ2-5
CDR3: CASSPGPHETQYF
DNA: TGTGCCAGCTCACCAGGGCCACATGAGACCCAGTACTTC

D: .
size: .
V: TRBV7-3
J: TRBJ2-1
CDR3: CASSYATGEQFF
DNA: TGTGCCAGCAGCTACGCGACGGGTGAGCAGTTCTTC

D: .
size: once
V: TRBV7-6
J: TRBJ2-3
CDR3: CASSRTGSVDTQYF
DNA: TGTGCCAGCAGCCGGACGGGCAGTGTGGATACGCAGTATTTT

D: TRBD2
size: .
V: TRBV10-3
J: TRBJ2-7
CDR3: CAISESRTSGFYEQYF
DNA: TGTGCCATCAGTGAGTCCCGGACTAGCGGGTTCTACGAGCAGTACTTC

D: .
size: .
V: TRBV6-5
J: TRBJ2-5
CDR3: CASSYLGGETQYF
DNA: TGTGCCAGCAGTTACCTAGGAGGAGAGACCCAGTACTTC

D: .
size: .
V: TRBV9
J: TRBJ2-1
CDR3: CASSPPRGNEQFF
DNA: TGTGCCAGCAGCCCACCCAGGGGCAATGAGCAGTTCTTC

D: TRBD2
size: once
V: TRBV5-1
J: TRBJ2-1
CDR3: CASSLEGLAGGDNEQFF
DNA: TGCGCCAGCAGCCTGGAGGGTCTAGCGGGAGGGGACAATGAGCAGTTCTTC

D: TRBD2
size: .
V: TRBV5-1
J: TRBJ2-7
CDR3: CASSLVPSGSYEQYF
DNA: TGCGCCAGCAGCCTTGTGCCTAGCGGGAGCTACGAGCAGTACTTC

D: .
size: .
V: TRBV2
J: TRBJ2-7
CDR3: CASSGTYYEQYF
DNA: TGTGCCAGCAGCGGGACTTACTACGAGCAGTACTTC

D: .
size: .
V: TRBV18
J: TRBJ2-1
CDR3: CASSPPGGVEQFF
DNA: TGTGCCAGCTCACCACCAGGGGGTGTGGAGCAGTTCTTC

D: TRBD1
size: .
V: TRBV5-1
J: TRBJ2-7
CDR3: CASRPGTGNSYEQYF
DNA: TGCGCCAGCAGGCCTGGGACAGGGAACTCCTACGAGCAGTACTTC

D: .
size: .
V: TRBV29-1
J: TRBJ1-1
CDR3: CSVVGVGRGTEAFF
DNA: TGCAGCGTTGTAGGGGTGGGTAGAGGCACTGAAGCTTTCTTT

D: .
size: .
V: TRBV7-9
J: TRBJ2-7
CDR3: CASSLGGGIQYF
DNA: TGTGCCAGCAGCTTAGGAGGCGGTATTCAGTACTTC

D: .
size: .
V: TRBV11-2
J: TRBJ2-1
CDR3: CASSLVGTSSTNEQFF
DNA: TGTGCCAGCAGCTTAGTCGGGACAAGTTCAACCAATGAGCAGTTCTTC

D: TRBD2
size: .
V: TRBV29-1
J: TRBJ2-3
CDR3: CSVEGGSWDTQYF
DNA: TGCAGCGTTGAAGGCGGGAGTTGGGATACGCAGTATTTT

D: TRBD2
size: .
V: TRBV4-3
J: TRBJ2-2
CDR3: CASSQDGGDTGELFF
DNA: TGCGCCAGCAGCCAAGATGGGGGGGACACCGGGGAGCTGTTTTTT

D: TRBD2
size: .
V: TRBV19
J: TRBJ2-2
CDR3: CASSIRVAGVFGELFF
DNA: TGTGCCAGTAGTATCAGGGTAGCGGGAGTTTTCGGGGAGCTGTTTTTT

D: .
size: .
V: TRBV27
J: TRBJ2-2
CDR3: CASKGLAGHQGGELFF
DNA: TGTGCCAGCAAAGGTTTGGCAGGGCACCAAGGGGGGGAGCTGTTTTTT

D: TRBD2
size: .
V: TRBV28
J: TRBJ2-7
CDR3: CASRSGLVSYEQYF
DNA: TGTGCCAGCAGGTCGGGACTAGTCTCCTACGAGCAGTACTTC

D: .
size: .
V: TRBV7-9
J: TRBJ1-2
CDR3: CASRSTGTSGYTF
DNA: TGTGCCAGCAGATCCACCGGGACCTCCGGCTACACCTTC

D: TRBD2
size: .
V: TRBV6-6
J: TRBJ2-5
CDR3: CASRIGLAETQYF
DNA: TGTGCCAGCAGGATAGGACTAGCGGAGACCCAGTACTTC

D: TRBD1
size: .
V: TRBV23-1
J: TRBJ1-1
CDR3: CASSQGGTGPYDDMNTEAFF
DNA: TGCGCCAGCAGTCAAGGGGGGACAGGACCATACGATGACATGAACACTGAAGCTTTCTTT

D: .
size: once
V: TRBV6-1
J: TRBJ1-2
CDR3: CASSEGTLEGYTF
DNA: TGTGCCAGCAGTGAGGGGACCTTGGAAGGCTACACCTTC

D: TRBD2
size: .
V: TRBV27
J: TRBJ2-7
CDR3: CASSLRGGYEQYF
DNA: TGTGCCAGCAGTTTACGCGGGGGCTACGAGCAGTACTTC

D: TRBD2
size: .
V: TRBV11-3
J: TRBJ2-5
CDR3: CASRKLQLATNAVETQYF
DNA: TGTGCCAGCAGAAAATTACAACTAGCGACCAATGCGGTGGAGACCCAGTACTTC

D: TRBD2
size: .
V: TRBV19
J: TRBJ2-7
CDR3: CASSILADYEQYF
DNA: TGTGCCAGTAGTATCCTAGCGGACTACGAGCAGTACTTC

D: TRBD2
size: .
V: TRBV28
J: TRBJ2-7
CDR3: CASSPLLAGGPHEQYF
DNA: TGTGCCAGCAGTCCTCTGCTAGCGGGAGGGCCCCACGAGCAGTACTTC

D: TRBD1
size: .
V: TRBV5-6
J: TRBJ2-2
CDR3: CASSPETGITGELFF
DNA: TGTGCCAGCAGCCCGGAGACAGGGATCACCGGGGAGCTGTTTTTT

D: TRBD1
size: .
V: TRBV29-1
J: TRBJ2-7
CDR3: CSVEVGQNYEQYF
DNA: TGCAGCGTTGAGGTGGGACAGAACTACGAGCAGTACTTC

D: .
size: .
V: TRBV11-3
J: TRBJ2-2
CDR3: CASMGRNTGELFF
DNA: TGTGCCAGCATGGGGCGGAACACCGGGGAGCTGTTTTTT

D: TRBD2
size: .
V: TRBV27
J: TRBJ2-1
CDR3: CASSGLAGFYNEQFF
DNA: TGTGCCAGCAGTGGACTAGCGGGTTTCTACAATGAGCAGTTCTTC

D: TRBD1
size: .
V: TRBV11-2
J: TRBJ1-5
CDR3: CASSLGTGGNQPQHF
DNA: TGTGCCAGCAGCTTAGGGACAGGGGGCAATCAGCCCCAGCATTTT

D: TRBD1
size: .
V: TRBV5-6
J: TRBJ2-7
CDR3: CASSLGQGRYEQYF
DNA: TGTGCCAGCAGCTTGGGACAGGGGAGGTACGAGCAGTACTTC

D: .
size: .
V: TRBV15
J: TRBJ2-7
CDR3: CATSYGASYEQYF
DNA: TGTGCCACCAGCTACGGGGCCTCCTACGAGCAGTACTTC

D: .
size: .
V: TRBV19
J: TRBJ2-1
CDR3: CASSRYGYNEQFF
DNA: TGTGCCAGTAGTCGCTACGGGTACAATGAGCAGTTCTTC

D: TRBD1
size: .
V: TRBV7-7
J: TRBJ2-3
CDR3: CASSQGTGTDTQYF
DNA: TGTGCCAGCAGTCAGGGGACAGGGACAGATACGCAGTATTTT

D: .
size: .
V: TRBV6-5
J: TRBJ2-7
CDR3: CASSQGGPYEQYF
DNA: TGTGCCAGCAGCCAGGGTGGACCCTACGAGCAGTACTTC

D: TRBD2
size: .
V: TRBV4-1
J: TRBJ2-1
CDR3: CASSHLAGVGNEQFF
DNA: TGCGCCAGCAGCCATCTAGCGGGAGTTGGCAATGAGCAGTTCTTC

D: TRBD2
size: .
V: TRBV28
J: TRBJ2-7
CDR3: CASSGSGRISYEQYF
DNA: TGTGCCAGCAGCGGTAGCGGGAGGATCTCCTACGAGCAGTACTTC

D: .
size: .
V: TRBV7-6
J: TRBJ2-2
CDR3: CASSPGAVELFF
DNA: TGTGCCAGCAGCCCCGGGGCAGTGGAGCTGTTTTTT